This T cell receptor beta chain was recorded in a study of human T cells and chemical hapten exposure. CDR3 length equals 14 residues. The V end lost 6 bases, the J end lost 1 base, and 10 bases lay between the germline ends. Germline CDR1 reads MNHNY; CDR2 reads SVGAGI (reference sequence). This clonotype was counted many times. The time point: patch test 2, 6 weeks after DPC sensitization. Treatment: therapeutic diphenylcyclopropenone sensitization with weekly scalp DPC. TCRdb re-called the RACE reads with MiXCR, one entry per CDR3 protein. The profile shows some 81,000 distinct CDR3 sequences, roughly 12% of them singletons.

This material consisted of whole blood, taken in connection with sensitization to the hapten diphenylcyclopropenone (DPC). The chain combines TRBV6-6 with TRBJ2-1; D tentatively reads TRBD1 or TRBD2 (6 bases each). This receptor was obtained from a man aged 18 to 30 with alopecia areata. Some clones in this sample may be carry-over from other donors' samples. CDR3 bases: TGTGCCAGCAGCCGAGGGGGGTCCTACAATGAGCAGTTCTTC. It specifies CASSRGGSYNEQFF.